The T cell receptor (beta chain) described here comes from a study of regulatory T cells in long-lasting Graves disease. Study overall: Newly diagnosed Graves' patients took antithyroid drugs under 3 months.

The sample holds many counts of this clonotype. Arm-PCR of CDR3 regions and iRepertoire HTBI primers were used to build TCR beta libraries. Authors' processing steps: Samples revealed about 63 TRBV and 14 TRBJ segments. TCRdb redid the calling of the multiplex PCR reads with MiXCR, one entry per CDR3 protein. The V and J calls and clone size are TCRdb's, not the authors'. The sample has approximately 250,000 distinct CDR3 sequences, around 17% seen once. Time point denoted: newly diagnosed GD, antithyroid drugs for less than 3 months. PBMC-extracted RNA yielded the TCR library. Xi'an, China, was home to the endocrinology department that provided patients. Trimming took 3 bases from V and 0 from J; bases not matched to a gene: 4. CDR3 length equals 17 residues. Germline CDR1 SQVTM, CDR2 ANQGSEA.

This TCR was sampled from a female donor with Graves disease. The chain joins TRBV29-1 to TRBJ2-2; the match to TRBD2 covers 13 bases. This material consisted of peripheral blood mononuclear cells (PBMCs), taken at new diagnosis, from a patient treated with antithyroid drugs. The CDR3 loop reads CSVEGLAGHPNTGELFF. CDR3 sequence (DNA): TGCAGCGTTGAGGGACTAGCGGGACATCCGAACACCGGGGAGCTGTTTTTT.